This entry lists 14 T cell receptor beta chains sequenced from one sample in a study of OX40 agonist ivuxolimab in advanced cancers. TCRdb's copy holds only in-frame clones and misses some; the assay was immunoSEQ multiplex PCR. The table includes some 66,000 clones, 77% detected once. Sample: CD4+ or CD8+ T cells sorted from blood, taken in a trial of the OX40 agonist ivuxolimab. These receptors all come from an adult with an advanced solid tumor such as melanoma, head and neck, liver or kidney cancer.

J is TRBJ2-1 and V is TRBV7-2, with TRBD1 matching 8 bases. This CDR3 comprises 15 residues. The germline CDR1 and CDR2 sequences are SGHTA and FQGNSA. Germline trimming cut 10 bases from V and 5 bases from J; bases unmatched to any gene: 13. In DNA, the CDR3 is TGTGCCACCAGGGCCTCAGGGGGCAGTAACAATGAGCAGTTCTTC. Protein sequence: CATRASGGSNNEQFF.

The genes are TRBV7-8 and TRBJ2-7; 14 bases are a match to TRBD2. This CDR3 region has 17 residues. The junction had 8 bases not matched to a gene; V was cut back by 5 bases and J by 2 bases. CDR1 is SGHVS and CDR2 is FQNEAQ in the germline V gene. The CDR3 spells CASSPGLAGGLAYEQYF. CDR3 nucleotide sequence: TGTGCCAGCAGCCCTGGACTAGCGGGAGGTCTTGCCTACGAGCAGTACTTC.

The chain links TRBV4-1 to TRBJ1-1; D not certain. The CDR3 runs 14 residues. Germline CDR1 reads MGHRA; CDR2 reads YSYEKL. V lost 1 base, J lost 3 bases, and 9 bases lay in between. Here the CDR3 DNA reads TGCGCCAGCAGCCAAGTACGGACCGACACTGAAGCTTTCTTT. It translates to CASSQVRTDTEAFF.

The chain uses TRBV19 and TRBJ2-5; 11 positions agree with TRBD2. The CDR3 runs 15 residues. Unmatched junction bases numbered 7, after V lost 6 bases and J lost 4 bases. Per germline, CDR1 LNHDA and CDR2 SQIVND (reference sequence). The CDR3 coding sequence is TGTGCCAGTAGCTCTGGGACTAGCGGTCGAGAGACCCAGTACTTC. Translated, it gives CASSSGTSGRETQYF.

V gene TRBV5-1 combines with J gene TRBJ2-1; 7 nucleotides match TRBD1. Losses at the gene ends were 4 bases for V and 6 bases for J; bases not matched to a gene: 16. Germline V gene lookup returns CDR1 SGHRS and CDR2 YFSETQ. This CDR3 has 17 amino acids. CDR3 DNA sequence: TGCGCCAGCAGCCCTAATACCGGACAGGAACATCTCAATGAGCAGTTCTTC. Protein: CASSPNTGQEHLNEQFF.

The chain uses TRBV6-5 and TRBJ2-3, with D uncertain. There are 14 residues in the CDR3. From germline, CDR1 is MNHEY and CDR2 SVGAGI. V lost 7 bases and J 4 bases, leaving 15 bases between the germline ends. As DNA, the CDR3 is TGTGCCAGCAAGGTTACCTTAAGCGCAGATACGCAGTATTTT. This translates into CASKVTLSADTQYF.

The chain carries TRBV4-1 and TRBJ1-2; no firm D call. This CDR3 comprises 14 residues. V was cut by 0 bases and J by 4 bases, with 9 bases left in between. CDR1 is MGHRA and CDR2 is YSYEKL in the germline V gene. The CDR3 DNA reads as TGCGCCAGCAGCCAAGACTTCGCGGGCTATGGCTACACCTTC. It codes for CASSQDFAGYGYTF.

The gene calls are TRBV2 and TRBJ1-2; a weak D match, TRBD1 (5 bases). The CDR3 sequence is 13 residues long. V was shortened by 6 bases and J by 3 bases, with 11 bases between the two germline ends. Germline V CDR1 and CDR2: SNHLY, FYNNEI. As DNA, the CDR3 is TGTGCCAGCAGCCTACTAGGGGACTATGGCTACACCTTC. Residues: CASSLLGDYGYTF. Combining the CDR3 with reference TRBV2 and TRBJ1-2 gives the whole variable domain EPEVTQTPSHQVTQMGQEVILRCVPISNHLYFYWYRQILGQKVEFLVSFYNNEISEKSEIFDDQFSVERPDGSNFTLKIRSTKLEDSAMYFCASSLLGDYGYTFGSGTRLTVV.

This clone has more than one count but fewer than ten. This chain uses TRBV7-6 with TRBJ1-6; D unclear. Germline V CDR1 and CDR2: SGHVS, FNYEAQ. CDR3 length: 18 amino acids. Trimming left V 2 bases short and J 5 bases short, with 19 bases between. The CDR3 DNA follows: TGTGCCAGCAGCTTAACCTCGGTTGGGCAGAATAATAATTCACCCCTCCACTTT. Amino acids: CASSLTSVGQNNNSPLHF.

About this clone: Other nucleotide sequences in the sample specify the same CDR3. This sequence joins TRBV28 and TRBJ2-7, with 8 bases matching TRBD1. V trimming: 6 bases; J trimming: 0 bases; junction bases outside the gene matches: 7. Germline loops: CDR1 MDHEN, CDR2 SYDVKM. The CDR3 has 15 amino acids. CDR3 nucleotides: TGTGCCAGCAGCCCCGGGACAGGTCTCTCCTACGAGCAGTACTTC. Translation gives CASSPGTGLSYEQYF.

This clone was observed many times. One junction end does not reproduce the germline sequence, and a read error may be involved. This chain joins TRBV7-3 and TRBJ1-1, with 8 bases that match TRBD1. The CDR3 sequence is 14 residues long. CDR1 is SGHTA, CDR2 FQGTGA, per germline. The DNA of the CDR3 is TGTGCCAGCAGCCTAACAGGGGGAAAGACTGAAGCTTTCTTT. This gives the protein CASSLTGGKTEAFF.

This chain links TRBV28 with TRBJ1-4; no clear D gene. Looked up from germline, CDR1 is MDHEN and CDR2 is SYDVKM. The CDR3 length is 13 residues. V was shortened by 2 bases and J by 6 bases, with 7 bases between the two germline ends. This chain's CDR3 is CASSLTHDEKLFF. Here the CDR3 DNA reads TGTGCCAGCAGTTTAACGCACGATGAAAAACTGTTTTTT.

This clone was counted only a few times. V usage is TRBV2 and J usage is TRBJ1-5; D unclear. The germline V gene has CDR1 SNHLY and CDR2 FYNNEI. The CDR3 totals 14 residues. The V and J ends lost 3 bases and 5 bases respectively, with 11 bases between them. The CDR3 bases are TGTGCCAGCAGTGAGTTCGGTACGCATCAGCCCCAGCATTTT. Protein sequence: CASSEFGTHQPQHF.

The chain has TRBV19 and TRBJ2-2, with unresolved D. The CDR3 contains 14 residues. Trimming stripped 6 bases from V and 4 bases from J, with 12 bases between. Germline V gene data show CDR1 as LNHDA and CDR2 as SQIVND (reference sequence). The CDR3 protein is CASRAIVSTGELFF. The CDR3 nucleotides read TGTGCCAGTAGGGCGATAGTTAGCACCGGGGAGCTGTTTTTT.